Each of the 20 T cell receptor beta chains below was sequenced from the same sample in a study of cytomegalovirus exposure and HLA in healthy donors. Primers included in the PCR were 60 Vbeta and 13 Jbeta primers. Measured with immunoSEQ multiplex PCR; TCRdb has only the in-frame clones, and not every one. The sample contains some 190,000 clones, 65% to 90% of which appear only once. The sequenced sample consisted of PBMCs. These receptors were taken from a woman aged 30 to 39 in good health and CMV-seronegative.

The chain is built from TRBV5-4 and TRBJ1-1; a weak D match, TRBD1 (5 bases). The CDR3 loop spans 15 amino acids. V lost 0 bases to trimming and J lost 2 bases, with 11 bases between them. CDR1 SGHNT and CDR2 YYREEE come from the germline V gene (reference sequence). The CDR3 DNA sequence: TGTGCCAGCAGCTTGGTGGTGGGGCCCAACACTGAAGCTTTCTTT. Amino acid sequence: CASSLVVGPNTEAFF.

This chain joins TRBV27 and TRBJ2-1; 7 nucleotides line up with TRBD2. Germline loops: CDR1 MNHEY, CDR2 SMNVEV (reference sequence). The CDR3 length is 11 residues. Trimming took 8 bases from V and 9 from J; bases not matched to a gene: 4. The CDR3 DNA is TGTGCCAGCGGTATAGCGGGTGAGCAGTTCTTC. This encodes CASGIAGEQFF.

V is TRBV6-4 and J is TRBJ2-3; tentative D call: TRBD1 (6 bases). Trimming left V 4 bases short and J 6 bases short, with 14 bases between. CDR1 is MRHNA and CDR2 is SNTAGT in the germline V gene. CDR3 length equals 14 residues. The CDR3 sequence: CASSAAGAGDTQYF. The CDR3 nucleotides read TGTGCCAGCAGTGCCGCAGGGGCAGGGGATACGCAGTATTTT.

This chain joins TRBV28 and TRBJ2-7; a weak D match, TRBD1 (5 bases). The V end lost 6 bases, the J end lost 2 bases, and 14 bases lay between the germline ends. This CDR3 is built from 14 residues. Germline lookup yields CDR1 MDHEN and CDR2 SYDVKM. The CDR3 nucleotides read TGTGCCAGCAGGGACGGACATACGACCTACGAGCAGTACTTC. It translates to CASRDGHTTYEQYF. Full variable domain (outside the CDR3, taken from reference TRBV28 and TRBJ2-7): DVKVTQSSRYLVKRTGEKVFLECVQDMDHENMFWYRQDPGLGLRLIYFSYDVKMKEKGDIPEGYSVSREKKERFSLILESASTNQTSMYLCASRDGHTTYEQYFGPGTRLTVT.

This clone was observed a single time. The chain employs TRBV7-9 and TRBJ1-1; D ambiguous. Trimming removed 4 bases at V and 1 base at J, with 10 bases between. Germline loops: CDR1 SEHNR, CDR2 FQNEAQ (reference sequence). CDR3 size: 14 residues. The CDR3 DNA is TGTGCCAGCAGCTACCGACAAGGGAACACTGAAGCTTTCTTT. Translated: CASSYRQGNTEAFF.

Comment on this clone: The junction shows a germline mismatch at one end, possibly a read error. The chain carries TRBV7-7 and TRBJ2-2; D is undetermined. Germline V gene data show CDR1 as SSHAT and CDR2 as FNYEAQ (reference sequence). The CDR3 is 15 amino acids. The CDR3 region has the DNA TGTGCTAGCAGCTTAGATGTGACGAGGTCCGGGGAGCTGTTTTTT. As protein: CASSLDVTRSGELFF.

This chain joins TRBV18 and TRBJ2-7, with TRBD1 matching over 9 bases. The CDR3 consists of 15 residues. V lost 0 bases and J lost 6; bases outside the gene matches: 6. Germline CDR1 KGHSH, CDR2 LQKENI. The CDR3 here is CASSPPQGAQSEQYF. The CDR3 nucleotides read TGTGCCAGCTCACCACCACAGGGGGCGCAGAGCGAGCAGTACTTC.

The V and J genes are TRBV5-1 and TRBJ2-7; the match to TRBD2 covers 9 bases. The CDR3 is 16 amino acids. The junction had 14 bases not matched to a gene; V was cut back by 4 bases and J by 6 bases. Germline CDR1 SGHRS, CDR2 YFSETQ. The CDR3 sequence: CASSVIAGASLIEQYF. The CDR3, as DNA: TGCGCCAGCAGCGTTATAGCGGGAGCCAGTCTAATCGAGCAGTACTTC.

CDR3 protein: CASSRQGGYEQYF. CDR3 sequence (DNA): TGCGCCAGCAGCCGACAGGGAGGCTACGAGCAGTACTTC. V and J are TRBV5-1 and TRBJ2-7; D is perhaps TRBD1 (7 bases). The ends were cut back, 4 bases at V and 3 bases at J, with 11 bases in the middle. The germline V gene encodes CDR1 SGHRS and CDR2 YFSETQ. There are 13 residues in the CDR3.

V is TRBV7-3 and J is TRBJ2-7, with D unclear. CDR3 length equals 12 residues. V dropped 5 bases and J dropped 0 bases, with 5 bases sitting between them. Per germline, CDR1 SGHTA and CDR2 FQGTGA. The CDR3 is CASSPLSYEQYF. For the CDR3, the DNA is TGTGCCAGCAGCCCCCTCTCCTACGAGCAGTACTTC. Based on the CDR3 plus reference TRBV7-3 and TRBJ2-7, the full variable domain is GAGVSQTPSNKVTEKGKYVELRCDPISGHTALYWYRQSLGQGPEFLIYFQGTGAADDSGLPNDRFFAVRPEGSVSTLKIQRTERGDSAVYLCASSPLSYEQYFGPGTRLTVT.

The chain combines TRBV30 with TRBJ1-6; D is unclear. V dropped 3 bases and J dropped 8 bases, with 11 bases sitting between them. This CDR3 region has 13 residues. Germline V CDR1 and CDR2: GTSNPN, SVGIG (reference sequence). In DNA form, the CDR3 reads TGTGCCTGGAGGTTCGGGGATGATTCACCCCTCCACTTT. Translated: CAWRFGDDSPLHF.

J is TRBJ2-7 and V is TRBV30; 14 bases are shared with TRBD2. This CDR3 has 15 amino acids. The J segment lost 3 bases and the V segment lost 2 bases, leaving 3 bases of the junction unmatched. Germline-derived CDR1 and CDR2 are GTSNPN and SVGIG (reference sequence). In nucleotides, the CDR3 is TGTGCCTGGAGTCCGGGGACTAGCGGGGGCTACGAGCAGTACTTC. The encoded protein is CAWSPGTSGGYEQYF.

This clone appeared once. The V and J genes are TRBV5-4 and TRBJ2-3; 10 bases map to TRBD2. This CDR3 contains 14 residues. The germline gives CDR1 SGHNT, CDR2 YYREEE (reference sequence). Unmatched junction bases numbered 6, after V lost 4 bases and J lost 7 bases. The CDR3 protein is CASSSGGAQNTQYF. In DNA, the CDR3 is TGTGCCAGCAGCAGCGGGGGGGCCCAGAATACGCAGTATTTT.

This clone showed up just a few times. This chain uses TRBV10-2 with TRBJ2-1; unclear D gene. CDR1 WSHSY and CDR2 SAAADI come from the germline V gene. The CDR3 is 13 residues long. The germline V and J ends were trimmed by 1 base and 2 bases, with 3 bases remaining between them. The CDR3 DNA follows: TGCGCCAGCAGTGAGTTCACCTACAATGAGCAGTTCTTC. It encodes CASSEFTYNEQFF.

The chain uses TRBV27 and TRBJ2-7; D may be TRBD1 (5 bases). There are 15 residues in the CDR3. The germline V gene has CDR1 MNHEY and CDR2 SMNVEV (reference sequence). V was trimmed by 6 bases and J by 0 bases, leaving 15 bases between them. Here the CDR3 DNA reads TGTGCCAGCAGCTCAGGGTCCATTAGCTCCTACGAGCAGTACTTC. This translates into CASSSGSISSYEQYF.

This sequence joins TRBV27 and TRBJ2-1, with 16 nucleotides matching TRBD2. Trimming removed 5 bases from V and 4 bases from J; junction bases left unmatched: 11. This CDR3 has 19 residues. Germline V CDR1 and CDR2: MNHEY, SMNVEV (reference sequence). The CDR3 DNA reads as TGTGCCAGCAGTAAAGGGGGACTAGCGGGAGGGCCCGCATACAATGAGCAGTTCTTC. Translating gives CASSKGGLAGGPAYNEQFF.

The chain recombines TRBV19 with TRBJ1-2; D is perhaps TRBD1 (5 bases). Germline loops: CDR1 LNHDA, CDR2 SQIVND (reference sequence). Deletions cut 6 bases from V and 0 bases from J, with 14 bases between. The CDR3 totals 15 residues. The CDR3 coding sequence is TGTGCCAGTAGCCAACAGGCGATCGCTAACTATGGCTACACCTTC. Amino acid sequence: CASSQQAIANYGYTF. The variable domain in full, completed from reference TRBV19 and TRBJ1-2, reads DGGITQSPKYLFRKEGQNVTLSCEQNLNHDAMYWYRQDPGQGLRLIYYSQIVNDFQKGDIAEGYSVSREKKESFPLTVTSAQKNPTAFYLCASSQQAIANYGYTFGSGTRLTVV.

This sequence joins TRBV29-1 and TRBJ2-7, with 8 nucleotides matching TRBD1. V shed 6 bases and J 5 bases; nucleotides not matched to a gene: 9. There are 13 residues in the CDR3. The germline V gene has CDR1 SQVTM and CDR2 ANQGSEA. The CDR3 sequence is CSVALDRANEQYF. CDR3 in DNA: TGCAGCGTCGCGCTGGACAGGGCCAACGAGCAGTACTTC.

The chain links TRBV7-9 to TRBJ2-7; TRBD2 might be the D (5 bases). V was trimmed by 3 bases and J by 1 base, leaving 10 bases between them. The germline CDR1 and CDR2 sequences are SEHNR and FQNEAQ (reference sequence). There are 14 residues in the CDR3. The CDR3 region has the DNA TGTGCCAGCAGCTTTACCGGGGATTCCTACGAGCAGTACTTC. It codes for CASSFTGDSYEQYF.

The J gene is TRBJ1-5, the V gene TRBV18; D uncertain. The CDR3 covers 13 residues. Per the germline V gene, CDR1 is KGHSH and CDR2 is LQKENI. Trimming shortened V by 2 bases and J by 4 bases, and 6 bases separated the two germline ends. CDR3 in DNA: TGTGCCAGCTCACCATCTATTAATCAGCCCCAGCATTTT. The encoded protein is CASSPSINQPQHF.